This T cell receptor (beta chain) was recovered during a study of Graves' ophthalmopathy and Graves' hyperthyroidism (dated by TCRdb to the late 2010s). With regard to the full study: Peripheral blood samples were taken at the time of initial diagnosis, before any treatment was given. To tell Graves' ophthalmopathy apart from Graves' hyperthyroidism, and to predict which patients would progress to ophthalmopathy, the study relied on TCR beta repertoire signatures. In total, approximately 140 blood samples were TCR-sequenced: approximately 42 ophthalmopathy, approximately 75 hyperthyroidism and some 17 hyperthyroidism-to-ophthalmopathy patients. To explore V-J signatures distinguishing ophthalmopathy from hyperthyroidism, a discovery set of some 100 patients (roughly 42 ophthalmopathy, roughly 56 stable hyperthyroidism) was enrolled. An independent validation cohort was composed of 18 to 20 hyperthyroidism patients and more than 15 patients who later progressed from hyperthyroidism to ophthalmopathy. In five to seven hyperthyroidism patients, the T-cell repertoire of thyroid tissue was compared with the T-cell repertoire of blood. Following sample collection, hyperthyroidism patients were given methimazole at a starting dose of 30 mg daily, and ophthalmopathy patients were given high-dose intravenous methylprednisolone. The approximately 98 discovery patients were randomly divided into training and test sets at a 7:3 ratio. Summary of the overall study and its limitations: No statistical method was used to set the sample size in advance, and the investigators knew which group each participant was assigned to. In validation, the model predicted ophthalmopathy progression with more than 70% sensitivity and about 73% specificity; roughly 11 predicted patients were CT-confirmed with GO in a median of approximately 6.2 months. Among expanded thyroid clonotypes with frequency above 0.001, most also showed up in blood, which suggests that blood repertoires may reflect the thyroid immune response. The 13-signature model separated ophthalmopathy from stable hyperthyroidism with roughly 89% sensitivity and 81.08% specificity in cross-validation, and 80%/75% in the test set.

V loses 6 bases, J loses 4 bases, and the germline ends lie 12 bases apart. There are 13 amino acids in the CDR3, from cysteine to phenylalanine inclusive. Only CDR3 DNA is held: 39 bases, read in frame from base 1. The germline V gene (reference sequence) supplies CDR1 MNHEY and CDR2 SMNVEV. TCR beta CDR3 regions were amplified from RNA transcripts for repertoire sequencing. The first round was an RT-PCR using HTBI primers with the Qiagen OneStep RT-PCR kit, and this first round was followed by a second-round multiplex PCR, then size selection and purification. Libraries were sequenced paired-end with 100 bp reads on an Illumina HiSeq2000. In the paper's pipeline: SOAPnuke was used to process the reads, throwing out any read that had adapters, had uncalled bases, had a mean Phred below 15, or lacked an exact constant-primer or identifier match. COPE v1.2.5 was used to merge the high-quality paired reads. Each unique nucleotide sequence was treated as a clonotype, and MiTCR v1.1 was used to align the clonotypes to the IMGT TRB V, D and J references. Analysis was restricted to V-J combinations with a frequency above 0.0001, which covered 98% to 99.2% of repertoires. A TCR clonal expansion and chaos score per V-J combination was defined as the ratio of F50 clonal expansion to chaos observed in the TCRdist matrix. Features were reduced by Welch's t-statistics and random forest to roughly 14 V-J combinations, which fed a naive Bayes classifier. The Morisita-Horn index was used to measure how similar the thyroid and blood repertoires were. TCRdb handled the public reads itself, with Q25 trimming in fastp and clone calling in MiXCR, and kept productive beta chains. One record per CDR3 amino acid sequence lists the most common genes and DNA. TCRdb, not the original authors, processed these V and J calls. The sample table records hundreds of thousands of distinct CDR3 sequences; around a fifth of these occur just once. The ten largest clones add up to roughly 6.9% of the sample.

This clonotype appeared many times. There is no known antigen for this receptor. Base qualities are not provided; no much larger clone lies one nucleotide away. Stable hyperthyroidism was defined as no progression to ophthalmopathy within 18 months of follow-up. Patients with hyperthyroidism were aged 18 to 65 years, had been newly diagnosed, and had a disease duration of less than 2 months. Patients with other autoimmune diseases, uncontrolled infections, pregnancy or lactation were excluded. Diagnosis was based on clinical symptoms, serum thyroxine, TRAb, thyroid ultrasound and orbital computed tomography. Ficoll-Paque density gradient centrifugation was used to isolate PBMCs from under 11 ml of fresh peripheral blood. Trizol reagent was used to extract the total RNA, and its quality was then checked on an Agilent 2100 Bioanalyzer.

This clonotype was sampled from a young woman with stable Graves' hyperthyroidism. Some clones in this sample may be carry-over from other donors' samples. Donor details come from another sample of the same person, matched by shared clones. The sequence links TRBV27 to TRBJ1-2; no D gene call is confident. Material: peripheral blood. For the CDR3, the sequence is CASSGSPGYGYTF. The bases are TGTGCCAGCAGCGGGAGTCCCGGCTATGGCTACACCTTC.